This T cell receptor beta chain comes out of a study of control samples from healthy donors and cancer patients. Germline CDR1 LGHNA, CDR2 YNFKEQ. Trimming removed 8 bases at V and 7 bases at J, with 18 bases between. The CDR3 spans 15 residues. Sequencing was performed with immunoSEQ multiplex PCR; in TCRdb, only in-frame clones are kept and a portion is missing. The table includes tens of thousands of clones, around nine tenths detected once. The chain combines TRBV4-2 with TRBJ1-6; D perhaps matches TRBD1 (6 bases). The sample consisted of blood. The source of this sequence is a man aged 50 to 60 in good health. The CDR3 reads CASAKGDGQNSPLHF. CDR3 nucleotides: TGTGCCAGCGCCAAGGGGGACGGTCAGAATTCACCCCTCCACTTT.